The 32 T cell receptor beta chains in this list originate from one sample, sequenced in a study of blood T cell repertoires in COVID-19. The data were produced by immunoSEQ multiplex PCR, yet TCRdb's version contains in-frame clones alone and is incomplete. The sample consists of some 83,000 clones, almost 85% of them appearing once. Sequenced input: peripheral blood. The receptors stem from a human donor in a cohort sampled during active COVID-19.

The chain links TRBV14 to TRBJ1-5; D is perhaps TRBD1 (5 bases). Germline lookup yields CDR1 SGHDN and CDR2 FVKESK. This CDR3 region has 15 residues. V shed 4 bases and J shed 2 bases, with 12 bases lying between them. The CDR3 reads CASSPGGKGNQPQHF. CDR3 DNA sequence: TGTGCCAGCAGCCCGGGGGGGAAGGGCAATCAGCCCCAGCATTTT.

This sequence joins TRBV29-1 and TRBJ2-5; tentative D call: TRBD1 (6 bases). The length of the CDR3 is 12 residues. Trimming left V 7 bases short and J 2 bases short, with 11 bases between. The germline V gene encodes CDR1 SQVTM and CDR2 ANQGSEA. This chain's CDR3 is CSAATGQETQYF. The DNA for the CDR3 is TGCAGCGCAGCGACAGGACAAGAGACCCAGTACTTC.

The chain joins TRBV2 to TRBJ2-3; 7 bases map to TRBD1. The CDR3 is made up of 16 amino acids. CDR1 is SNHLY, CDR2 FYNNEI, per germline. V gave up 4 bases and J gave up 2 bases; unmatched junction bases: 9. The CDR3 DNA sequence: TGTGCCAGCAGTGGGGGACGACAGGGATTCACAGATACGCAGTATTTT. It is translated as CASSGGRQGFTDTQYF. Full variable domain (rest looked up from reference TRBV2 and TRBJ2-3): EPEVTQTPSHQVTQMGQEVILRCVPISNHLYFYWYRQILGQKVEFLVSFYNNEISEKSEIFDDQFSVERPDGSNFTLKIRSTKLEDSAMYFCASSGGRQGFTDTQYFGPGTRLTVL.

The rearrangement links TRBV5-6 to TRBJ2-1; TRBD2 matches at 12 bases. CDR3 length equals 18 residues. CDR1 and CDR2 from the germline V gene are SGHDT and YYEEEE. V shed 0 bases, J shed 4 bases, and the junction held 8 bases outside the gene matches. CDR3 residues: CASSLVASGGVLYNEQFF. In DNA, the CDR3 is TGTGCCAGCAGCTTGGTCGCTAGCGGGGGGGTTTTGTACAATGAGCAGTTCTTC.

The chain is built from TRBV11-2 and TRBJ2-2, with D perhaps matching TRBD1 (5 bases). The ends were cut back, 1 base at V and 2 bases at J, with 11 bases in the middle. Germline assignment: CDR1 SGHAT and CDR2 FQNNGV. This CDR3 has 16 amino acids. The DNA of the CDR3 is TGTGCCAGCAGCTTAGGTACAGGAGATAACACCGGGGAGCTGTTTTTT. This sequence encodes CASSLGTGDNTGELFF.

This chain connects TRBV6-5 to TRBJ2-7; the match to TRBD1 covers 8 bases. The CDR3 is 14 amino acids. Germline loops: CDR1 MNHEY, CDR2 SVGAGI. With 0 bases clipped from V and 6 bases from J, the junction kept 4 bases outside the gene matches. This chain's CDR3 is CASSYSRTGPEQYF. CDR3 DNA: TGTGCCAGCAGTTACTCGCGGACAGGGCCCGAGCAGTACTTC.

The rearrangement joins TRBV7-9 to TRBJ2-7, with 12 bases aligning to TRBD2. V gave up 5 bases and J gave up 4 bases; unmatched junction bases: 6. CDR3 length: 15 amino acids. CDR1 and CDR2 from the germline V gene are SEHNR and FQNEAQ (reference sequence). CDR3 nucleotide sequence: TGTGCCAGCAGCCGACCGGGACTAGCGGGTTACGAGCAGTACTTC. It is translated as CASSRPGLAGYEQYF.

The gene calls are TRBV3-1 (or the pseudogene TRBV3-2) and TRBJ1-4; D may be TRBD1 (6 bases). The CDR3 totals 15 residues. V was pared by 1 base and J by 4 bases, with 10 bases between. Looked up from germline, CDR1 is LGHDT and CDR2 is YNNKEL (reference sequence). The DNA of the CDR3 is TGTGCCAGCAGCCAAGCAGGGGAGGGTAATGAAAAACTGTTTTTT. The encoded protein is CASSQAGEGNEKLFF.

DNA for the CDR3: TGTGCCAGCAGCTTTACTGGGGGGTTTACTGAAGCTTTCTTT. Residues: CASSFTGGFTEAFF. This chain links TRBV5-4 with TRBJ1-1; D may be TRBD1 (5 bases). V was cut by 2 bases and J by 5 bases, with 13 bases left in between. CDR1 and CDR2 from the germline V gene are SGHNT and YYREEE (reference sequence). The CDR3 sequence is 14 residues long.

The gene calls are TRBV18 and TRBJ1-2; 7 nucleotides match TRBD1. Germline V lookup: CDR1 KGHSH, CDR2 LQKENI. The CDR3 runs 13 residues. V was clipped by 6 bases and J by 2 bases; unmatched bases: 3. The CDR3 here is CASSQDRNYGYTF. In DNA form, the CDR3 reads TGTGCCAGCTCTCAGGACAGGAACTATGGCTACACCTTC.

The sample holds a few counts of this clone. The V call is TRBV2, the J call TRBJ2-3; 10 nucleotides match TRBD2. Unmatched junction bases numbered 7, after V lost 5 bases and J lost 2 bases. The CDR3 is 16 residues long. Looked up from germline, CDR1 is SNHLY and CDR2 is FYNNEI. The DNA for the CDR3 is TGTGCCAGCAGTAAACGGACTAGCGGAATCACAGATACGCAGTATTTT. It codes for CASSKRTSGITDTQYF.

V gene TRBV6-6 combines with J gene TRBJ2-7; TRBD1 matches 8 bases. J gave up 0 bases and V 5 bases, and 6 bases lay outside the gene matches. The CDR3 is 15 residues long. The germline V gene encodes CDR1 MNHNY and CDR2 SVGAGI (reference sequence). In DNA form, the CDR3 reads TGTGCCAGCAGTAAGGGACAGGCCCTCTCCTACGAGCAGTACTTC. As protein: CASSKGQALSYEQYF.

The rearrangement uses TRBV28 and TRBJ2-5; possibly TRBD2 for D (5 bases). V was shortened by 5 bases and J by 5 bases, with 21 bases between the two germline ends. CDR3 size: 16 residues. Germline V gene sequence: CDR1 MDHEN, CDR2 SYDVKM. CDR3 amino acids: CASSISQAGRRETQYF. The CDR3 nucleotides are TGTGCCAGCAGTATATCCCAGGCGGGTCGCAGGGAGACCCAGTACTTC. The whole variable domain, filled in from reference TRBV28 and TRBJ2-5, reads DVKVTQSSRYLVKRTGEKVFLECVQDMDHENMFWYRQDPGLGLRLIYFSYDVKMKEKGDIPEGYSVSREKKERFSLILESASTNQTSMYLCASSISQAGRRETQYFGPGTRLLVL.

This chain connects TRBV7-9 to TRBJ2-7; D unresolved. This CDR3 contains 14 residues. V was shortened by 1 base and J by 2 bases, with 9 bases between the two germline ends. Germline V lookup: CDR1 SEHNR, CDR2 FQNEAQ (reference sequence). The CDR3 loop is CASSLGQNTYEQYF. CDR3 coding DNA: TGTGCCAGCAGCTTAGGCCAGAACACCTACGAGCAGTACTTC.

The chain uses TRBV19 and TRBJ2-2, with TRBD1 matching over 9 bases. Losses at the gene ends were 6 bases for V and 9 bases for J; bases not matched to a gene: 8. The CDR3 consists of 14 residues. Germline-derived CDR1 and CDR2 are LNHDA and SQIVND (reference sequence). The CDR3 reads CASSLGQGNRELFF. The CDR3 nucleotides are TGTGCCAGTAGCCTGGGACAGGGTAACCGGGAGCTGTTTTTT.

The chain links TRBV24-1 to TRBJ2-3; tentative D call: TRBD1 (6 bases). V was clipped by 3 bases and J by 1 base, with 10 bases between them. CDR3 size: 15 residues. Per the germline V gene, CDR1 is KGHDR and CDR2 is SFDVKD. Here the CDR3 DNA reads TGTGCCACCAGTGATCCCCAGGGGCGCACAGATACGCAGTATTTT. Amino acid sequence: CATSDPQGRTDTQYF.

The rearrangement links TRBV24-1 to TRBJ2-5; TRBD2 aligns across 8 bases. The CDR3 has 15 amino acids. V shed 5 bases, J shed 4 bases, and the junction held 8 bases outside the gene matches. The germline V gene has CDR1 KGHDR and CDR2 SFDVKD. CDR3 nucleotides: TGTGCCACCAGTGCCCATTCGGGGGGGCGAGAGACCCAGTACTTC. Encoded protein: CATSAHSGGRETQYF.

V usage is TRBV5-1 and J usage is TRBJ2-5; maybe TRBD1 (6 bases). Per the germline V gene, CDR1 is SGHRS and CDR2 is YFSETQ. The germline V and J ends were trimmed by 0 bases and 2 bases, with 8 bases remaining between them. This CDR3 has 14 residues. CDR3 protein: CASSLDGQQETQYF. The CDR3 DNA follows: TGCGCCAGCAGCTTGGACGGACAGCAAGAGACCCAGTACTTC.

The CDR3 sequence is CASRSGHIAGQPQHF. CDR3 DNA: TGTGCCAGCAGGTCGGGACACATCGCAGGCCAGCCCCAGCATTTT. This rearrangement joins TRBV27 to TRBJ1-5, with D perhaps TRBD1 (6 bases). Trimming removed 6 bases from V and 7 bases from J, with 19 bases in between. The CDR3 is made up of 15 amino acids. CDR1 MNHEY and CDR2 SMNVEV come from the germline V gene (reference sequence).

The chain is built from TRBV28 and TRBJ2-4; weak D call: TRBD2 (5 bases). The CDR3 length is 12 residues. Germline CDR1 is MDHEN and CDR2 is SYDVKM. V lost 7 bases and J lost 9, with 13 bases in between. The CDR3 reads CASTTAAGIQYF. The CDR3 DNA is TGTGCCAGCACTACAGCCGCGGGCATTCAGTACTTC.

The chain carries TRBV18 and TRBJ1-4, with 11 bases aligning to TRBD1. Trimming took 10 bases from V and 5 from J; bases not matched to a gene: 3. Germline values: CDR1 KGHSH, CDR2 LQKENI. This CDR3 has 13 residues. The CDR3 coding sequence is TGTGCCACCAGGGACAGGGGGAATGAAAAACTGTTTTTT. Protein product: CATRDRGNEKLFF.

This chain uses TRBV11-2 with TRBJ2-3; D unclear. CDR1 SGHAT and CDR2 FQNNGV come from the germline V gene. The CDR3 loop spans 15 amino acids. V gave up 3 bases and J gave up 2 bases, with 12 bases separating them. The CDR3, as DNA: TGTGCCAGCAGCTTGGCGCAGGCGCACACAGATACGCAGTATTTT. Residues: CASSLAQAHTDTQYF.

The chain has TRBV3-1 (or the pseudogene TRBV3-2) and TRBJ2-5; 13 bases are a match to TRBD2. The germline gives CDR1 LGHDT, CDR2 YNNKEL (reference sequence). There are 16 residues in the CDR3. The J segment lost 7 bases and the V segment lost 4 bases, leaving 9 bases of the junction unmatched. CDR3 in amino acids: CASSRQTSGGAATQYF. CDR3 nucleotide sequence: TGTGCCAGCAGCCGACAAACTAGCGGGGGGGCCGCGACCCAGTACTTC.

Here the CDR3 reads CATNAGVDGELFF. CDR3 nucleotide sequence: TGTGCCACCAACGCGGGGGTGGACGGGGAGCTGTTTTTT. The V call is TRBV12-3 or TRBV12-4, the J call TRBJ2-2; 7 nucleotides align to TRBD2. The CDR3 has 13 amino acids. Trimming cost V 10 bases and J 7 bases; bases outside gene matches: 9.

This clone was observed a handful of times. J is TRBJ2-6 and V is TRBV2; weak D call: TRBD1 (6 bases). The CDR3 has 18 residues. Germline V gives CDR1 SNHLY, CDR2 FYNNEI. The V end was cut by 2 bases, the J end by 0 bases, with 14 bases between. CDR3 nucleotide sequence: TGTGCCAGCAGTGAAATGGACAGCCTTTCCTCTGGGGCCAACGTCCTGACTTTC. Protein product: CASSEMDSLSSGANVLTF.

The J gene is TRBJ1-2, the V gene TRBV19; 7 nucleotides match TRBD1. Unmatched junction bases numbered 12, after V lost 7 bases and J lost 4 bases. CDR3 length: 15 residues. Germline lookup yields CDR1 LNHDA and CDR2 SQIVND (reference sequence). CDR3 amino acids: CASIRTTGRFYGYTF. CDR3 sequence (DNA): TGTGCCAGTATCAGAACGACAGGGAGGTTCTATGGCTACACCTTC.

The rearrangement joins TRBV19 to TRBJ1-5, with 9 bases fitting TRBD1. Trimming at V came to 3 bases and at J to 3 bases, leaving 3 bases not matched to a gene. Germline values: CDR1 LNHDA, CDR2 SQIVND (reference sequence). CDR3 size: 15 residues. The DNA for the CDR3 is TGTGCCAGTAGTATCGGGACAGGGAACAATCAGCCCCAGCATTTT. Protein sequence: CASSIGTGNNQPQHF.

This chain joins TRBV28 and TRBJ2-7; TRBD1 is a possible D gene (6 bases). The CDR3 totals 15 residues. Looked up from germline, CDR1 is MDHEN and CDR2 is SYDVKM. Between the trimmed V and J ends, which lost 7 bases and 0 bases, there was a span of 16 bases. For the CDR3, the DNA is TGTGCCAGCACCCCCACGAGGACAGTCTCCTACGAGCAGTACTTC. Its protein is CASTPTRTVSYEQYF.

This clone showed up just a few times. One end of the junction fails to match germline, which may point to a read error. The DNA for the CDR3 is TGCGCCACCTCGGTCTTTCCCCCCTTC. Protein sequence: CATSVFPPF. V is TRBV5-1 and J is TRBJ2-7; D unclear. Germline CDR1 reads SGHRS; CDR2 reads YFSETQ. The CDR3 covers 9 residues. Filled out from reference TRBV5-1 and TRBJ2-7, the complete variable domain reads KAGVTQTPRYLIKTRGQQVTLSCSPISGHRSVSWYQQTPGQGLQFLFEYFSETQRNKGNFPGRFSGRQFSNSRSEMNVSTLELGDSALYLCATSVFPPFGPGTRLTVT.

The chain uses TRBV5-1 and TRBJ1-2, with a tentative D call TRBD1 (5 bases). The length of the CDR3 is 14 residues. V was shortened by 4 bases and J by 7 bases, with 17 bases between the two germline ends. CDR1 SGHRS and CDR2 YFSETQ come from the germline V gene. The CDR3, as DNA: TGCGCCAGCAGCCCGACCGCAGGGCATCTTGGCTACACCTTC. It codes for CASSPTAGHLGYTF.

The genes are TRBV15 and TRBJ1-2, with D possibly TRBD1 on 6 matching bases. Germline lookup yields CDR1 LNHNV and CDR2 YYDKDF (reference sequence). V lost 3 bases to trimming and J lost 3 bases, with 14 bases between them. The CDR3 spans 15 residues. In DNA form, the CDR3 reads TGTGCCACCAGCAGCGAGCGGGACACGTACTATGGCTACACCTTC. This translates into CATSSERDTYYGYTF.

V is TRBV27 and J is TRBJ1-6; 8 nucleotides match TRBD1. Germline loops: CDR1 MNHEY, CDR2 SMNVEV (reference sequence). The CDR3 runs 17 residues. Trimming at V came to 0 bases and at J to 4 bases, leaving 5 bases not matched to a gene. CDR3 sequence reads: CASSLSMRTGYNSPLHF. The CDR3 nucleotides are TGTGCCAGCAGTTTATCGATGAGGACAGGGTATAATTCACCCCTCCACTTT.